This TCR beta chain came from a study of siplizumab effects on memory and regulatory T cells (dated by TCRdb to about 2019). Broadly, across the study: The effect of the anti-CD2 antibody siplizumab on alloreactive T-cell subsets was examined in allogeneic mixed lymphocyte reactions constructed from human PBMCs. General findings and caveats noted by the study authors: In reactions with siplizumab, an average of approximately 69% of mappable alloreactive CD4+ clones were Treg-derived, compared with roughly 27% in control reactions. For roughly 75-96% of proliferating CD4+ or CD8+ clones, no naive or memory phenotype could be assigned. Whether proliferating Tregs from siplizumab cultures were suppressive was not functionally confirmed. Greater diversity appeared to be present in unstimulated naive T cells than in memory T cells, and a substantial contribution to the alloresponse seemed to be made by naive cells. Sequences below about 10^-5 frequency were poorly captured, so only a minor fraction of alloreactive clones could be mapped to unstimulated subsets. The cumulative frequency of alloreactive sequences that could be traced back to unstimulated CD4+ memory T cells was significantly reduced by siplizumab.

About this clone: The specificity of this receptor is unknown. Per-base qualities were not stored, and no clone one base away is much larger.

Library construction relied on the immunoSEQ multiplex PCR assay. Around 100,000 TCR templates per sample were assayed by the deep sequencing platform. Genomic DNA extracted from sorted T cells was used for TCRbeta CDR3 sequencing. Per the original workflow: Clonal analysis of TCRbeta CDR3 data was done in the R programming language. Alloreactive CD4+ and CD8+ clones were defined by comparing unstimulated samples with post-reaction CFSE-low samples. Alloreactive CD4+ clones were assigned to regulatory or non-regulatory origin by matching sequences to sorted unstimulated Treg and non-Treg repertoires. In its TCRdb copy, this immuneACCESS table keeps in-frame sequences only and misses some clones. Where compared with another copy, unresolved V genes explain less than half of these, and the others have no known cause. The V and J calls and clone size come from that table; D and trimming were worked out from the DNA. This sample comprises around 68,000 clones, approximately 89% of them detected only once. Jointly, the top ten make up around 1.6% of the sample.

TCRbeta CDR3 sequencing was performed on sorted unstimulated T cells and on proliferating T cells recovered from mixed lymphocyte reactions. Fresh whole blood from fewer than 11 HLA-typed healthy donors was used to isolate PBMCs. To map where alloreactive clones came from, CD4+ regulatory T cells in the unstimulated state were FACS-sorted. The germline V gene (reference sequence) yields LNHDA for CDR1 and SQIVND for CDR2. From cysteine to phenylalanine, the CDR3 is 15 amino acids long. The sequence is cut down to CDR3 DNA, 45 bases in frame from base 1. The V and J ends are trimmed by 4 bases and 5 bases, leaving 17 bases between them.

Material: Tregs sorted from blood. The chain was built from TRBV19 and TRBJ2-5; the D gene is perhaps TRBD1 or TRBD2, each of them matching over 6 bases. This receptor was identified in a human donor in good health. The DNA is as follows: TGTGCCAGTAGTAAGGGGGGCGCGAAGGGGGAGACCCAGTACTTC. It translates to CASSKGGAKGETQYF.